Presented here are 19 T cell receptor beta chains from one specimen sequenced in a study of CD8 T cells in ankylosing spondylitis. TCRdb ran MiXCR on the 5' RACE reads and lists one entry per CDR3 protein. The table includes roughly 91,000 distinct CDR3 sequences, roughly 8.3% detected once. The sample was blood, either unsorted or a sorted T cell fraction (not recorded which). The receptor source for this set is a male donor with ankylosing spondylitis or in good health (not recorded which).

This clonotype came up many times. The genes are TRBV12-3 or TRBV12-4 and TRBJ2-1; TRBD2 matches at 11 bases. This CDR3 is 15 amino acids long. V was pared by 3 bases and J by 5 bases, with 3 bases of the junction left unmatched. This CDR3 reads CASSLTSGIHNEQFF. CDR3 DNA: TGTGCCAGCAGTTTGACTAGCGGGATACACAATGAGCAGTTCTTC.

This clonotype was seen many times. The rearrangement links TRBV7-2 to TRBJ2-7; maybe TRBD2 (6 bases). Germline assignment: CDR1 SGHTA and CDR2 FQGNSA. The CDR3 totals 15 residues. V shed 4 bases and J shed 4 bases, with 17 bases lying between them. The CDR3 spells CASSSPFRGVYEQYF. In nucleotides, the CDR3 is TGTGCCAGCAGCTCCCCCTTCCGCGGGGTGTACGAGCAGTACTTC.

V usage is TRBV10-3 and J usage is TRBJ1-5; D is undetermined. With 10 bases removed from V and 4 bases from J, the gap between germline ends came to 17 bases. The CDR3 covers 14 residues. Germline CDR1 reads ENHRY; CDR2 reads SYGVKD. The CDR3 sequence is CASDNGRGNQPQHF. The DNA of the CDR3 is TGTGCCAGTGACAATGGACGGGGAAATCAGCCCCAGCATTTT.

This clonotype was seen ten or more times. V gene TRBV28 combines with J gene TRBJ1-3, with D unclear. Looked up from germline, CDR1 is MDHEN and CDR2 is SYDVKM. V lost 6 bases to trimming and J lost 2 bases, with 11 bases between them. This CDR3 is 14 amino acids long. The CDR3 DNA reads as TGTGCCAGCAGCTTCGGTGGGACTGGAAACACCATATATTTT. It encodes CASSFGGTGNTIYF.

Of note for this clonotype: A read error may explain this, as a much larger clone is one base away. The chain uses TRBV6-2 or TRBV6-3 and TRBJ1-1; D is uncertain. The CDR3 contains 14 residues. Germline V gene data show CDR1 as MNHEY and CDR2 as SVGEGT. CDR3: CAGSYSELNTEAFF. The CDR3 coding sequence is TGTGCCGGCAGTTACTCGGAGTTGAACACTGAAGCTTTCTTT.

This clonotype was observed many times. The chain uses TRBV5-1 and TRBJ1-1, with TRBD1 as a possible D gene (5 bases). Trimming removed 0 bases at V and 0 bases at J, with 15 bases between. The V gene's germline CDR1 is SGHRS and CDR2 YFSETQ. The CDR3 length is 17 residues. The CDR3 region is CASSLVQGKRMNTEAFF. CDR3 sequence (DNA): TGCGCCAGCAGCTTGGTGCAGGGAAAGAGGATGAACACTGAAGCTTTCTTT.

This clonotype has ten or more counts. The chain employs TRBV3-1 and TRBJ2-7; the D call may be TRBD1 or TRBD2 (6 bases each). The CDR3 is 14 residues long. Per the germline V gene, CDR1 is LGHDT and CDR2 is YNNKEL (reference sequence). Trimming stripped 1 base from V and 5 bases from J, with 12 bases between. CDR3 region: CASSQVMEGDEQYF. Here the CDR3 DNA reads TGTGCCAGCAGCCAAGTAATGGAGGGGGACGAGCAGTACTTC.

Remarks on this clonotype: This may be a read error, as it is one base from a much larger clone. This chain links TRBV11-2 with TRBJ1-1; no firm D call. CDR1 SGHAT and CDR2 FQNNGV come from the germline V gene. V was cut by 5 bases and J by 10 bases, with 14 bases left in between. This CDR3 comprises 12 residues. DNA for the CDR3: TGTGCCAGCAGCCTTGAGGGCATTCCAGCTTTCTTT. Protein product: CASSLEGIPAFF.

About this clonotype: One end of the junction varies from germline; a read error may be responsible. This chain joins TRBV3-1 and TRBJ2-5; D is ambiguous. The germline CDR1 and CDR2 sequences are LGHDT and YNNKEL (reference sequence). There are 11 residues in the CDR3. The CDR3 sequence is CAGSSAETQYF. Written as DNA, the CDR3 is TGTGCCGGCAGTTCGGCAGAGACCCAGTACTTC.

This clonotype has a count of ten or more. The V and J genes are TRBV7-2 and TRBJ2-7, with a tentative D call TRBD2 (6 bases). The CDR3 extends over 13 amino acids. CDR1 and CDR2 (germline): SGHTA, FQGNSA. Trimming took off 5 bases at V and 3 bases at J, with 11 bases between the two ends. CDR3 region: CASSRGLVYEQYF. As DNA, the CDR3 is TGTGCCAGCAGCCGGGGACTCGTCTACGAGCAGTACTTC.

The chain links TRBV7-9 to TRBJ2-6; no clear D gene. This CDR3 spans 17 amino acids. V lost 2 bases and J 4 bases, leaving 15 bases between the germline ends. Germline V gene lookup returns CDR1 SEHNR and CDR2 FQNEAQ (reference sequence). The CDR3 here is CASSLTDVSWGANVLTF. Here the CDR3 DNA reads TGTGCCAGCAGCTTAACGGACGTCAGTTGGGGGGCCAACGTCCTGACTTTC.

This clonotype was counted many times. The chain joins TRBV25-1 to TRBJ2-1; a weak D match, TRBD1 (5 bases). Per germline, CDR1 MGHDK and CDR2 SYGVNS. The CDR3 runs 13 residues. The V end was cut by 6 bases, the J end by 5 bases, with 11 bases between. The chain's CDR3 is CASRGVSNNEQFF. CDR3 coding DNA: TGTGCCAGCAGAGGGGTTTCCAACAATGAGCAGTTCTTC.

This clonotype was recorded at least ten times. This chain uses TRBV10-3 with TRBJ2-7, with D possibly being TRBD2 (6 bases). The CDR3 contains 16 residues. The ends were cut back, 6 bases at V and 1 base at J, with 19 bases in the middle. Per the germline V gene, CDR1 is ENHRY and CDR2 is SYGVKD. CDR3 in DNA: TGTGCCATCAGCGACTACACGGGGGATCGTTCCTACGAGCAGTACTTC. The encoded protein is CAISDYTGDRSYEQYF.

The chain couples TRBV7-9 to TRBJ2-1, with 8 bases fitting TRBD2. The length of the CDR3 is 15 residues. Germline V gene data show CDR1 as SEHNR and CDR2 as FQNEAQ (reference sequence). Trimming took 1 base from V and 4 from J; bases not matched to a gene: 3. In nucleotides, the CDR3 is TGTGCCAGCAGCTTAGGTGCGGGAGGATACAATGAGCAGTTCTTC. Its translation is CASSLGAGGYNEQFF.

The chain couples TRBV15 to TRBJ2-1; tentative D call: TRBD1 (6 bases). Germline assignment: CDR1 LNHNV and CDR2 YYDKDF (reference sequence). The length of the CDR3 is 13 residues. Trimming cost V 3 bases and J 5 bases, with 8 bases left between them. In nucleotides, the CDR3 is TGTGCCACCAGCAGCAGGGGAAACAATGAGCAGTTCTTC. It yields the protein CATSSRGNNEQFF.

This clonotype was seen repeatedly, ten times or more. The gene calls are TRBV5-1 and TRBJ1-1; D is uncertain. The germline CDR1 and CDR2 sequences are SGHRS and YFSETQ. This CDR3 is built from 14 residues. V was pared by 4 bases and J by 1 base, with 11 bases between. The CDR3: CASSPGHGNTEAFF. CDR3 nucleotides: TGCGCCAGCAGCCCTGGCCACGGGAACACTGAAGCTTTCTTT. The complete variable domain, with remaining parts taken from reference TRBV5-1 and TRBJ1-1, reads KAGVTQTPRYLIKTRGQQVTLSCSPISGHRSVSWYQQTPGQGLQFLFEYFSETQRNKGNFPGRFSGRQFSNSRSEMNVSTLELGDSALYLCASSPGHGNTEAFFGQGTRLTVV.

This clonotype was picked up a small number of times. The chain has TRBV6-1 and TRBJ2-4; possibly TRBD1 or TRBD2 for D (6 bases each). V was clipped by 5 bases and J by 2 bases, with 16 bases between them. The CDR3 runs 16 residues. The germline V gene has CDR1 MNHNS and CDR2 SASEGT. The CDR3 sequence: CASSPTGRLTKNIQYF. The CDR3 coding sequence is TGTGCCAGCAGTCCCACAGGGAGGCTAACCAAAAACATTCAGTACTTC.

This clonotype was observed a few times. CDR3 protein: CASGQSARGDEQYF. The CDR3 region has the DNA TGTGCTAGTGGTCAGTCAGCCAGGGGCGACGAGCAGTACTTC. The V and J genes are TRBV12-5 and TRBJ2-7, with a possible D match to TRBD1 (6 bases). Trimming stripped 5 bases from V and 5 bases from J, with 16 bases between. Germline V CDR1 and CDR2: LGHNT, FRNRAP. The CDR3 sequence is 14 residues long.

This clonotype was detected many times. The V call is TRBV9, the J call TRBJ2-7; tentatively, D is TRBD2 (6 bases). The CDR3 contains 14 residues. Germline V gives CDR1 SGDLS, CDR2 YYNGEE. The ends were cut back, 0 bases at V and 3 bases at J, with 10 bases in the middle. For the CDR3, the DNA is TGTGCCAGCAGCGTAGGGGGTAGCGGCTACGAGCAGTACTTC. This codes for CASSVGGSGYEQYF.